The present TCR beta chain was sequenced within a study of shared clonotypes between healthy human individuals. Measured with immunoSEQ multiplex PCR; TCRdb has only the in-frame clones, and not every one. The top ten hold roughly 0.055% of the sample, which has some 650,000 clones, roughly 97% seen once. The V and J ends lost 5 bases and 7 bases respectively, with 17 bases between them. This CDR3 contains 13 residues. In germline, CDR1 is GTSNPN, CDR2 SVGIG (reference sequence). The receptor comes from a woman aged 25 to 45 in good health. The genes are TRBV30 and TRBJ1-2; D gene unclear. Sequencing was performed on naive CD4+ T cells sorted from blood. Described subset: CD45RA+ positively selected. CDR3 region: CAWPRPEAPGYTF. Here the CDR3 DNA reads TGTGCCTGGCCTCGGCCGGAGGCTCCTGGCTACACCTTC.